What follows are 20 T cell receptor beta chains derived from one specimen sequenced in a study of CD8+CD57+ T cells in acquired aplastic anemia. The TCR beta profiling, which covered VDJ combination and CDR3 sequence, was carried out using genomic DNA as the template. TCRdb fed the reads into MiXCR, producing one record per CDR3 protein. The table records about 150,000 distinct CDR3 sequences, about 48% of them present only once. Sequencing was done on patients that had shown CD8+CD57+ cell expansion by flow cytometry. The sample was sorted CD4+, CD8+, or CD8+CD57+ T cells (not recorded which) from PBMCs. Receptor source: a human donor with aplastic anemia.

There are a few counts of this clonotype. The chain has TRBV7-9 and TRBJ1-6; D not resolved. Trimming stripped 8 bases from V and 8 bases from J, with 10 bases between. The CDR3 covers 12 residues. CDR1 is SEHNR, CDR2 FQNEAQ, per germline (reference sequence). The CDR3 DNA sequence: TGTGCCAGCGAGGGTCTAGATTCACCCCTCCACTTT. Translated: CASEGLDSPLHF.

This clonotype came up many times. The chain combines TRBV5-8 with TRBJ2-5, with TRBD2 matching 12 bases. This CDR3 comprises 18 residues. The J segment lost 1 base and the V segment lost 2 bases, leaving 9 bases of the junction unmatched. CDR1 and CDR2 (germline): SGHTS, YDEGEE. CDR3 amino acids: CASSFGLAGLGLQETQYF. As DNA, the CDR3 is TGTGCCAGCAGCTTCGGACTAGCGGGATTAGGACTCCAAGAGACCCAGTACTTC.

The chain recombines TRBV20-1 with TRBJ2-5; possibly TRBD2 for D (5 bases). The CDR3 extends over 16 amino acids. The V end lost 1 base, the J end lost 1 base, and 16 bases lay between the germline ends. In germline, CDR1 is DFQATT, CDR2 SNEGSKA (reference sequence). CDR3 region: CSARGGRGSIQETQYF. The CDR3 nucleotides read TGCAGTGCTAGAGGAGGACGGGGATCGATCCAAGAGACCCAGTACTTC.

This clonotype was recorded a few times. The chain has TRBV30 and TRBJ1-4; D is unresolved. The ends were cut back, 0 bases at V and 4 bases at J, with 6 bases in the middle. This CDR3 spans 13 amino acids. Germline assignment: CDR1 GTSNPN and CDR2 SVGIG (reference sequence). The CDR3: CAWSVDGNEKLFF. DNA of the CDR3: TGTGCCTGGAGTGTAGACGGTAATGAAAAACTGTTTTTT. The entire variable domain, with the rest obtained from reference TRBV30 and TRBJ1-4, is as follows: SQTIHQWPATLVQPVGSPLSLECTVEGTSNPNLYWYRQAAGRGLQLLFYSVGIGQISSEVPQNLSASRPQDRQFILSSKKLLLSDSGFYLCAWSVDGNEKLFFGSGTQLSVL.

This clonotype has a count of ten or more. The CDR3 DNA reads TGTGCCAGCAGCCACTGGGACAGCTCCTACGAGCAGTACTTC. This gives the protein CASSHWDSSYEQYF. This chain joins TRBV14 and TRBJ2-7; 7 nucleotides line up with TRBD1. The CDR3 consists of 14 residues. V shed 3 bases and J 0 bases; nucleotides not matched to a gene: 2. Looked up from germline, CDR1 is SGHDN and CDR2 is FVKESK.

This clonotype was picked up a small number of times. The chain recombines TRBV11-2 with TRBJ2-1; 7 nucleotides match TRBD2. CDR1 and CDR2 from the germline V gene are SGHAT and FQNNGV. The CDR3 consists of 16 residues. V lost 1 base and J lost 6; bases outside the gene matches: 9. This CDR3 reads CASSLVDGRTANEQFF. CDR3 in DNA: TGTGCCAGCAGCTTAGTGGACGGGAGGACTGCCAATGAGCAGTTCTTC.

This clonotype was seen many times. The rearrangement joins TRBV5-1 to TRBJ1-2; possibly TRBD1 for D (5 bases). Per the germline V gene, CDR1 is SGHRS and CDR2 is YFSETQ. CDR3 length: 15 amino acids. With 0 bases removed from V and 6 bases from J, the gap between germline ends came to 15 bases. CDR3 loop: CASSLVGFQGDGYTF. CDR3 nucleotides: TGCGCCAGCAGCTTGGTCGGGTTCCAAGGGGATGGCTACACCTTC.

This clonotype was picked up many times. This chain uses TRBV9 with TRBJ2-3, with D perhaps TRBD2 (7 bases). The CDR3 spans 15 residues. V gave up 2 bases and J gave up 4 bases, with 14 bases separating them. The germline V gene encodes CDR1 SGDLS and CDR2 YYNGEE. CDR3 DNA: TGTGCCAGCAGCGTTACAGGGACTACATCAGATACGCAGTATTTT. Protein sequence: CASSVTGTTSDTQYF.

This clonotype was counted only a few times. The V gene is TRBV7-8, the J gene TRBJ1-6, with TRBD1 as a possible D gene (6 bases). Between the trimmed V and J ends, which lost 4 bases and 8 bases, there was a span of 12 bases. The germline CDR1 and CDR2 sequences are SGHVS and FQNEAQ. The CDR3 length is 14 residues. In DNA, the CDR3 is TGTGCCAGCAGCTCGGACAGCAACTATTCACCCCTCCACTTT. It codes for CASSSDSNYSPLHF.

This clonotype showed up just a few times. The rearrangement uses TRBV15 and TRBJ2-7; D unresolved. The germline gives CDR1 LNHNV, CDR2 YYDKDF (reference sequence). The V gene lost 3 bases and the J gene lost 3 bases, with 9 bases spanning the gap. This CDR3 spans 13 amino acids. In DNA form, the CDR3 reads TGTGCCACCAGCAGGCCGCCCCTCTACGAGCAGTACTTC. Its protein product is CATSRPPLYEQYF.

The chain combines TRBV5-1 with TRBJ2-5, with D uncertain. V lost 0 bases, J lost 1 base, and 10 bases lay in between. Germline assignment: CDR1 SGHRS and CDR2 YFSETQ. The CDR3 is 15 residues long. The CDR3 is CASSLVGSGQETQYF. CDR3 coding DNA: TGCGCCAGCAGCTTGGTCGGCAGTGGCCAAGAGACCCAGTACTTC.

This clonotype was seen repeatedly, ten times or more. The chain couples TRBV19 to TRBJ2-7; D remains unclear. Between the trimmed V and J ends, which lost 1 base and 5 bases, there was a span of 6 bases. CDR3 length equals 12 residues. Looked up from germline, CDR1 is LNHDA and CDR2 is SQIVND (reference sequence). In DNA form, the CDR3 reads TGTGCCAGTAGTATAGGTCATAACGAGCAGTACTTC. This sequence encodes CASSIGHNEQYF.

This clonotype was seen ten or more times. The genes are TRBV19 and TRBJ1-2; D gene unclear. Germline-derived CDR1 and CDR2 are LNHDA and SQIVND (reference sequence). Trimming cost V 0 bases and J 6 bases, with 17 bases left between them. The CDR3 consists of 16 residues. CDR3 protein: CASSIDRSSGRDGYTF. The CDR3 DNA is TGTGCCAGTAGTATAGATCGGTCCAGTGGCCGGGATGGCTACACCTTC.

This chain links TRBV20-1 with TRBJ2-1, with D possibly TRBD2 on 6 matching bases. Deletions cut 3 bases from V and 6 bases from J, with 15 bases between. The CDR3 spans 14 residues. The V gene's germline CDR1 is DFQATT and CDR2 SNEGSKA (reference sequence). CDR3 coding DNA: TGCAGTGCTAGTTTGCGGGGCCCCGGCAATGAGCAGTTCTTC. It encodes CSASLRGPGNEQFF.

The chain couples TRBV11-1 to TRBJ2-1, with TRBD2 matching over 7 bases. Germline values: CDR1 SGHAT, CDR2 FQDESV (reference sequence). This CDR3 contains 14 residues. The junction had 4 bases not matched to a gene; V was cut back by 4 bases and J by 4 bases. The CDR3 here is CASSSPGGYNEQFF. CDR3 DNA: TGTGCCAGCAGCTCCCCGGGGGGTTACAATGAGCAGTTCTTC.

V gene TRBV20-1 combines with J gene TRBJ2-2; a possible D gene is TRBD1 (5 bases). The V gene's germline CDR1 is DFQATT and CDR2 SNEGSKA (reference sequence). The CDR3 covers 14 residues. Trimming cost V 4 bases and J 6 bases, with 15 bases left between them. The CDR3: CSAMGQGSAGELFF. The CDR3 nucleotides are TGCAGTGCTATGGGGCAGGGAAGTGCCGGGGAGCTGTTTTTT.

This clonotype was found once. The rearrangement links TRBV13 to TRBJ2-7, with no clear D. This CDR3 is 14 amino acids long. Germline CDR1 reads PRHDT; CDR2 reads FYEKMQ (reference sequence). V was pared by 5 bases and J by 2 bases, with 13 bases between. The CDR3 DNA sequence: TGTGCCAGCAGCAGAAGGTCCCGAACCTACGAGCAGTACTTC. Translated: CASSRRSRTYEQYF. The full variable domain, with the rest looked up from reference TRBV13 and TRBJ2-7, is AAGVIQSPRHLIKEKRETATLKCYPIPRHDTVYWYQQGPGQDPQFLISFYEKMQSDKGSIPDRFSAQQFSDYHSELNMSSLELGDSALYFCASSRRSRTYEQYFGPGTRLTVT.

V gene TRBV10-3 combines with J gene TRBJ1-6; possibly TRBD1 for D (6 bases). Germline CDR1 and CDR2: ENHRY and SYGVKD. This CDR3 comprises 15 residues. Between the trimmed V and J ends, which lost 6 bases and 8 bases, there was a span of 17 bases. CDR3 sequence (DNA): TGTGCCATCAGCGCCTTTGGGGGGCAAGATTCACCCCTCCACTTT. This codes for CAISAFGGQDSPLHF.

The V and J genes are TRBV30 and TRBJ2-1; 7 bases match TRBD1. The germline gives CDR1 GTSNPN, CDR2 SVGIG (reference sequence). The V gene end was trimmed by 4 bases and the J gene end by 10 bases; junction bases not matched to a gene: 7. The CDR3 length is 12 residues. CDR3 amino acids: CAWTQGVREQFF. The CDR3 bases are TGTGCCTGGACCCAGGGGGTGAGGGAGCAGTTCTTC.

The chain joins TRBV19 to TRBJ1-2; no reliable D call. Germline assignment: CDR1 LNHDA and CDR2 SQIVND (reference sequence). The CDR3 sequence is 12 residues long. V was pared by 7 bases and J by 8 bases, with 14 bases between. CDR3 DNA sequence: TGTGCCAGTACCCCGCAGTTCGGGGGCTACACCTTC. Amino acid sequence: CASTPQFGGYTF. The complete variable domain, with remaining parts taken from reference TRBV19 and TRBJ1-2, reads DGGITQSPKYLFRKEGQNVTLSCEQNLNHDAMYWYRQDPGQGLRLIYYSQIVNDFQKGDIAEGYSVSREKKESFPLTVTSAQKNPTAFYLCASTPQFGGYTFGSGTRLTVV.